One and the same sample provided the 8 T cell receptor beta chains below, sequenced in a study of shared clonotypes between healthy human individuals (dated by TCRdb to 2018 to 2021). The library was made by the immunoSEQ multiplex PCR assay. TCRdb obtained this table from immuneACCESS and retained in-frame rearrangements with V and J assigned. These tables miss some clones; where compared with another copy, unresolved V genes account for less than half of the shortfall, and the remainder is unexplained. This sample holds about 2.3 million clones; 90% to 95% were observed only once. About 0.39% of the sample rests with the top ten. The sample taken for sequencing was naive CD4+ T cells from PBMCs. The meaning of the sample's cell subset or site label: CD45RA+ positively selected. The receptor set was obtained from a man aged 18-30 years in good health. Some clones in this sample may be carry-over from other donors' samples.

The CDR3: CASSPRQGPYEQYF. The CDR3 coding sequence is TGTGCCAGCAGCCCCCGACAGGGCCCCTACGAGCAGTACTTC. The V and J genes are TRBV11-3 and TRBJ2-7, with 7 bases aligning to TRBD1. In germline, CDR1 is SGHNT, CDR2 YENEEA. Trimming cost V 5 bases and J 2 bases; bases outside gene matches: 6. The CDR3 is 14 amino acids.

The chain couples TRBV12-1 to TRBJ2-6; TRBD1, the D gene given by the table, was not confirmed from the DNA. TRBV12-1 is labeled a pseudogene. This CDR3 has 16 amino acids. The CDR3 here is CASSPEGAAGANVLTF. The CDR3 nucleotides read TGTGCCAGCAGCCCCGAGGGGGCGGCTGGGGCCAACGTCCTGACTTTC.

The CDR3 DNA reads as TGTGCCAGCAGCTCCCCTGGCCAGAATGAAAAACTGTTTTTT. Translation gives CASSSPGQNEKLFF. This chain uses TRBV13 with TRBJ1-4, with D unclear. Germline V gene data show CDR1 as PRHDT and CDR2 as FYEKMQ (reference sequence). Trimming pared 4 bases from V and 5 bases from J, leaving 11 bases between. The CDR3 totals 14 residues.

V and J are TRBV18 and TRBJ1-1; D ambiguous. This CDR3 contains 14 residues. The V end lost 3 bases, the J end lost 3 bases, and 11 bases lay between the germline ends. The germline CDR1 and CDR2 sequences are KGHSH and LQKENI. CDR3 amino acids: CASSPFSGYTEAFF. The CDR3 region has the DNA TGTGCCAGCTCACCGTTCTCAGGCTACACTGAAGCTTTCTTT. The full variable domain, completed using reference TRBV18 and TRBJ1-1, is NAGVMQNPRHLVRRRGQEARLRCSPMKGHSHVYWYRQLPEEGLKFMVYLQKENIIDESGMPKERFSAEFPKEGPSILRIQQVVRGDSAAYFCASSPFSGYTEAFFGQGTRLTVV.

This chain links TRBV19 with TRBJ1-4; no definite D call. The CDR3 loop spans 16 amino acids. With 5 bases removed from V and 8 bases from J, the gap between germline ends came to 21 bases. The germline CDR1 and CDR2 sequences are LNHDA and SQIVND (reference sequence). The CDR3 here is CASSAIDSEKREKLFF. The DNA for the CDR3 is TGTGCCAGTAGTGCCATCGATTCGGAAAAGCGGGAAAAACTGTTTTTT.

This chain connects TRBV6-5 to TRBJ2-1; 12 positions agree with TRBD2. The ends lost 2 bases at V and 11 bases at J; junction bases unmatched: 7. Germline lookup yields CDR1 MNHEY and CDR2 SVGAGI. The CDR3 sequence is 15 residues long. The CDR3 is CASSYGGLAGGQQFF. In nucleotides, the CDR3 is TGTGCCAGCAGTTACGGCGGGCTAGCGGGAGGGCAGCAGTTCTTC.

The J gene is TRBJ2-5, the V gene TRBV28; D remains ambiguous. The V and J ends lost 6 bases and 4 bases respectively, with 18 bases between them. The germline CDR1 and CDR2 sequences are MDHEN and SYDVKM. This CDR3 comprises 15 residues. The DNA for the CDR3 is TGTGCCAGCAGAGACTCTAGTGGATCGGGAGAGACCCAGTACTTC. Amino acids: CASRDSSGSGETQYF.

A remark on this clone: Other DNA sequences in the sample encode the same CDR3. The V and J genes are TRBV18 and TRBJ2-5; D is unclear. There are 11 residues in the CDR3. Trimming removed 3 bases from V and 4 bases from J, with 3 bases in between. Germline CDR1 reads KGHSH; CDR2 reads LQKENI. DNA of the CDR3: TGTGCCAGCTCACCCTTAGAGACCCAGTACTTC. Its protein product is CASSPLETQYF.